This T cell receptor beta chain is from a study of cytomegalovirus exposure and HLA in healthy donors (dated by TCRdb to 2016 to 2017). Turning to the overall study: In an earlier analysis of some 610 of the donors, 276 Gb of sequence data and 90 million to 120 million unique TCR beta sequences from 150 million to 200 million T cells were reported. On average, around 240,000 unique TCR beta nucleotide sequences were sequenced per donor among a few hundred genotyped donors of the cohort, with roughly a sixth of those sequences being non-productive. The later analysis used no new phenotypic data to find candidate immune exposures, relying instead on TCR beta sequences and their occurrence across donors. The T cell repertoires of some 670 subjects were profiled by immunosequencing and related to cytomegalovirus serostatus. Because of strong linkage in the cohort, roughly five DR-DQ haplotypes were treated as single units for association and clustering. An early release covering over 500 HLA-typed donors comprised roughly 300 gigabases of sequencing data and tens of millions of unique TCR sequences. Both class I and class II loci were covered by HLA typing, at four-digit resolution. The number of typed donors differed by locus: about 629-630 for A, B, C, DRB1 and DQB1; some 500 for DQA1; around 610 for DPA1; and approximately 450 for DPB1. Every repertoire in the discovery cohort had been generated on one and the same sequencing platform. In an earlier analysis of more than 550 of the donors, high-throughput TCR beta sequencing was used to judge whether each TCR beta V gene segment behaved as functional or pseudogenic. The genetic ancestry cluster associated with self-reported Caucasian donors included about 84% of the roughly 360 genotyped donors. A later genetic analysis used genome-wide SNP genotypes for 398 of the 666 donors, treating that subset as a discovery cohort. The study aimed to test whether signatures of past pathogen exposure could be identified by cataloging public T cell receptors. High-throughput TCR immunosequencing, statistical association of individual TCRs with disease status, and machine learning were combined to predict cytomegalovirus infection status. To study patterns of TCR occurrence, a later analysis re-analyzed previously published TCR beta repertoires from under 750 donors and added high-resolution HLA genotyping. A separate validation cohort of some 130 different subjects was used in addition to the approximately 700-subject first cohort. Donor age, sex, ethnicity and CMV serostatus were compiled alongside the repertoire data. The full study reports these points: Specific HLA alleles were associated with over 15,000 TCR beta sequences at a false discovery rate of 0.05 in a later analysis. A later analysis found that most CMV-associated TCR beta chains appeared HLA-restricted, with HLA associations seemingly driven largely by CMV exposure. Linkage disequilibrium might explain the correlated functional status among segregating V segments, but an unknown experimental factor could not be ruled out. Because counts were too low, seventeen rarely observed V segments, including chromosome 9 orphons, were left out of the earlier analysis of over 550 of the donors. Compared with the roughly 600-donor mean, donors in an Asian-associated ancestry cluster had fewer N-insertions in productive TCRs, according to a later genetic analysis. A later genetic analysis associated a missense DCLRE1C variant with V-gene and J-gene trimming of TCR beta chains, and an independent cohort replicated the association. Compared with equally common non-associated chains, HLA-associated TCR beta chains in a later analysis were more clonally expanded and had lower generation probabilities. A further reported finding was that TCR beta sequences accurately predicted the HLA-A and HLA-B alleles for most subjects in the first cohort. The cohort was sequenced for TCR beta chains only, and without alpha or paired-chain data the features that could be detected were limited. Presence/absence analyses assumed roughly uniform sequencing depth across donors, an assumption that may not hold. Across donors, most TCR sequences were observed very rarely, whereas some public TCRs were present in many individuals. Because HLA typing was unavailable for some donors at each locus, only the typed subset was used in association tests. The authors suggested that the approach could potentially be extended to other disease states and immunological phenotypes. Assigning TCR associations to individual alleles was difficult when HLA alleles, especially DR and DQ, strongly co-occurred. In a later analysis, the rate of TCR association differed among HLA loci, with DRB1 alleles having the most associated TCRs and HLA-C alleles having the fewest. A few of the identified cytomegalovirus-associated TCR beta chains were confirmed in vitro to be specific for cytomegalovirus antigens. Several of the top co-occurrence clusters appeared to be linked to parvovirus B19, influenza, CMV and Epstein-Barr virus, according to a later analysis. Immune exposure information for the cohort was limited to CMV serostatus. In an earlier analysis of a few hundred of the donors, most TCR beta V segments were observed in productive rearrangements about 87% or about 30% of the time, broadly matching IMGT annotations. Cytomegalovirus status was reported to be diagnosed by the classifier with high specificity and sensitivity in both the original and validation cohorts. A group of highly shared sequence variants was considered likely to be a technical artifact of the sequencing pipeline. In the study, approximately 150 TCR beta chains were listed as associated with cytomegalovirus.

Details on this clone: Its antigen is not yet known. No base qualities exist here, and no much larger clone lies one base off it.

The library was generated by the immunoSEQ multiplex PCR assay. A mixture of 60 forward primers for TCR Vbeta segments and 13 reverse primers for TCR Jbeta segments was used in the multiplex PCR. The CDR3 region of rearranged TCR beta genes was amplified from genomic DNA with a multiplex PCR assay. On the Illumina HiSeq System, the amplified TCR beta libraries were sequenced as 87-base-pair reads. The original pipeline was this. Across the roughly 600 repertoires, a later analysis counted approximately 75 million unique TCR beta chains, roughly 11 million of which were shared by at least two donors. A nearest-neighbor algorithm error-corrected the raw reads and collapsed the reads into unique sequences, merging closely related sequences to remove PCR and sequencing errors. V, D and J gene segments were assigned by aligning CDR3 sequences to IMGT reference sequences. For a sequence to be retained, a match of at least six nucleotides to both a V gene segment and a J gene segment was required. A rearrangement was called productive if the CDR3 had no stop codons and remained in frame with V and J, and every other rearrangement was called non-productive. Following IMGT convention, CDR3 was defined as the stretch from the second conserved V-encoded cysteine to the conserved J-encoded phenylalanine. The earlier analysis of roughly 590 of the donors excluded any sequence lacking an unambiguous match to a single V gene segment. An earlier analysis of about 590 of the donors classified V segments as functional when productive rearrangements were above 56.7% and as segregating when the standard deviation between donors was above 5%. A statistical classification framework was built to diagnose cytomegalovirus status from the catalog of TCR beta chain sequences. In a later analysis, TCR nucleotide sequences were compared against IMGT/GENE-DB human TR gene sequences so that V and J genes could be assigned. The TCRdist pipeline was used in a later analysis to assign CDR3 sequences and most-parsimonious VDJ recombination scenarios. In a later analysis, each TCR beta chain was defined by its CDR3 amino acid sequence together with its V-gene family, and reads without a unique V-gene family were excluded. A later analysis removed 592 highly shared, low-generation-probability nucleotide sequences to deal with suspected cross-contamination and a sequencing artifact. For each public chain, a later analysis derived a clonal expansion index from normalized ranks of inferred template counts within each repertoire. In a later analysis, generation probabilities were computed with a VDJ recombination model fitted to out-of-frame rearrangements, and the resulting probabilities were checked against IGoR. Hypergeometric tests were used in a later analysis to score TCR-TCR, TCR-HLA and TCR-CMV co-occurrence, with a repertoire-size bias correction applied to the TCR pairs. To estimate false discovery rates, a later analysis permuted the HLA or CMV assignments 20 times. A later analysis grouped co-occurring TCRs with DBSCAN, adding TCRdist sequence similarity when clustering within HLA-allele-positive subsets. Co-occurrence clustering excluded repertoires with fewer than 30,000 or more than 120,000 public chains, plus five with anomalous nucleotide sharing. Drawn from immuneACCESS, this table holds only the in-frame rearrangements with V and J called that TCRdb kept. Clones are partly lost; checked studies trace under half to an unresolved V gene and leave the rest unexplained. That table furnishes V, J and clone size, whereas the DNA furnished D and trimming. The sample has around 67,000 clones on record, 75% of them singletons. The ten largest clones take up approximately 7% of the sample.

In total, approximately 700 healthy bone marrow donors made up the cohort. Cohort members were all nominally healthy when sampled, although unrecorded immune exposures were likely present. The donor tested CMV seropositive, placing the donor among the 250 to 350 seropositive members of the cohort. A peripheral blood sample was collected from each donor, and TCR beta sequencing was performed on peripheral blood mononuclear cells. Genomic DNA extraction from the blood cell samples was performed with the Qiagen DNeasy Blood Extraction Kit. This clonotype was obtained from a woman aged 30 to 39 in good health and CMV-seropositive. The sample taken for sequencing was PBMCs.

The DNA sequence is TGTGCCAGCAGCTTAATGGCGACTGAGAACACCGGGGAGCTGTTTTTT. Its protein reads: CASSLMATENTGELFF. Recombination linked TRBV7-9 to TRBJ2-2, with the D gene not confidently named. In the germline V gene (reference sequence), CDR1 corresponds to SEHNR and CDR2 to FQNEAQ. Trimming removed 2 bases from V and 1 base from J, leaving 11 bases between the germline ends. The CDR3 covers 16 residues, taking in both the cysteine and the phenylalanine. The DNA shown is the 48-base CDR3, in frame from base 1.